This entry lists 7 T cell receptor beta chains sequenced from one sample in a study of cytomegalovirus exposure and HLA in healthy donors. The study ran its PCR with 60 Vbeta and 13 Jbeta primers. TCRdb's copy holds only in-frame clones and misses some; the assay was immunoSEQ multiplex PCR. The sample lists some 130,000 clones, roughly 74% occurring once. Sequenced: PBMCs. These receptors originate from a male donor in good health and CMV-seronegative.

The V and J genes are TRBV10-3 and TRBJ2-3; D may be TRBD1 (6 bases). V was trimmed by 6 bases and J by 3 bases, leaving 13 bases between them. Germline V gene sequence: CDR1 ENHRY, CDR2 SYGVKD. The CDR3 length is 14 residues. Here the CDR3 DNA reads TGTGCCATCAGAGGACGTCAGGGGACAGATACGCAGTATTTT. Its protein is CAIRGRQGTDTQYF.

This chain uses TRBV9 with TRBJ1-4; 7 bases agree with TRBD1. The CDR3 loop spans 15 amino acids. CDR1 SGDLS and CDR2 YYNGEE come from the germline V gene. V shed 3 bases, J shed 6 bases, and the junction held 8 bases outside the gene matches. The CDR3: CASSAEPGGYEKLFF. The CDR3 DNA reads as TGTGCCAGCAGCGCCGAACCAGGGGGTTATGAAAAACTGTTTTTT.

This rearrangement joins TRBV28 to TRBJ1-5, with D maybe TRBD1 (6 bases). The CDR3 totals 15 residues. CDR1 MDHEN and CDR2 SYDVKM come from the germline V gene. The V gene lost 4 bases and the J gene lost 9 bases, with 19 bases spanning the gap. The CDR3 protein is CASSWTGQSIRPQHF. The DNA of the CDR3 is TGTGCCAGCAGTTGGACGGGACAATCAATTAGGCCCCAGCATTTT.

This rearrangement joins TRBV4-1 to TRBJ1-4; D remains unclear. The CDR3 has 18 residues. Between the trimmed V and J ends, which lost 0 bases and 2 bases, there was a span of 16 bases. Germline V CDR1 and CDR2: MGHRA, YSYEKL. The CDR3 here is CASSQDLPRTRTNEKLFF. The CDR3 bases are TGCGCCAGCAGCCAAGATCTACCTAGAACGAGGACTAATGAAAAACTGTTTTTT.

This sequence joins TRBV11-2 and TRBJ1-4; 11 positions agree with TRBD1. Germline V gene sequence: CDR1 SGHAT, CDR2 FQNNGV. The CDR3 contains 17 residues. V lost 3 bases, J lost 7 bases, and 10 bases stayed unmatched. CDR3 loop: CASSFPGTGGFGEKLFF. The CDR3 DNA reads TGTGCCAGCAGCTTTCCAGGGACAGGGGGTTTCGGTGAAAAACTGTTTTTT.

This clone was seen a handful of times. The chain links TRBV30 to TRBJ1-4, with D perhaps matching TRBD1 (5 bases). This CDR3 is built from 15 residues. The germline V gene has CDR1 GTSNPN and CDR2 SVGIG (reference sequence). Trimming took 4 bases from V and 4 from J, leaving 16 bases between them. The CDR3 protein is CAWKPRWGVNEKLFF. DNA for the CDR3: TGTGCCTGGAAACCCCGCTGGGGGGTTAATGAAAAACTGTTTTTT. The full variable domain, rest sourced from reference TRBV30 and TRBJ1-4, is SQTIHQWPATLVQPVGSPLSLECTVEGTSNPNLYWYRQAAGRGLQLLFYSVGIGQISSEVPQNLSASRPQDRQFILSSKKLLLSDSGFYLCAWKPRWGVNEKLFFGSGTQLSVL.

The genes are TRBV28 and TRBJ1-5; 9 bases agree with TRBD1. Germline CDR1 is MDHEN and CDR2 is SYDVKM. J lost 4 bases, V lost 2 bases, and 12 bases had no gene match. The CDR3 is 18 amino acids. CDR3 sequence reads: CASSLGGGGQGGNQPQHF. The CDR3 bases are TGTGCCAGCAGTTTAGGGGGTGGGGGACAGGGAGGGAATCAGCCCCAGCATTTT.